The source of this TCR beta chain is a study of blood T cell repertoires in COVID-19. In its sample, this clone was seen once. Using immunoSEQ multiplex PCR, the repertoire was profiled, and TCRdb retains in-frame clones only, with some absent. The table lists some 210,000 clones, over 75% of them singletons. V lost 0 bases, J lost 2 bases, and 16 bases lay in between. This CDR3 contains 16 residues. CDR1 GTSNPN and CDR2 SVGIG come from the germline V gene (reference sequence). The TCR comes from a woman in her forties with acute or convalescent COVID-19. The V call is TRBV30, the J call TRBJ2-5, with D possibly being TRBD2 (7 bases). The sequenced material came from peripheral blood. CDR3 DNA sequence: TGTGCCTGGAGTGTAGTAAGGGGGGGGGTACAAGAGACCCAGTACTTC. Amino acid sequence: CAWSVVRGGVQETQYF.